The 13 T cell receptor beta chains below were found in one sample sequenced in a study of neurological immune-mediated disorders. TCRdb reprocessed the 5' RACE reads with MiXCR, giving one entry per CDR3 protein. The top ten clones hold roughly 1.9% of a sample with roughly 56,000 distinct CDR3 sequences, about an eighth of them seen once. The specimen sequenced was PBMCs. Every receptor here comes from a man aged 55 to 70 in good health.

The chain links TRBV7-2 to TRBJ2-1; TRBD1 might be the D (6 bases). In germline, CDR1 is SGHTA, CDR2 FQGNSA. This CDR3 spans 15 amino acids. Trimming pared 6 bases from V and 7 bases from J, leaving 19 bases between. The CDR3 region is CASSPDWGTRNEQFF. In DNA form, the CDR3 reads TGTGCCAGCAGTCCCGACTGGGGGACACGAAATGAGCAGTTCTTC. The full variable domain, in which reference TRBV7-2 and TRBJ2-1 provide the parts outside the CDR3, is GAGVSQSPSNKVTEKGKDVELRCDPISGHTALYWYRQSLGQGLEFLIYFQGNSAPDKSGLPSDRFSAERTGGSVSTLTIQRTQQEDSAVYLCASSPDWGTRNEQFFGPGTRLTVL.

This clonotype has at least ten counts. The chain couples TRBV27 to TRBJ1-4; the D gene is possibly TRBD1 (5 bases). CDR1 is MNHEY and CDR2 is SMNVEV in the germline V gene (reference sequence). The CDR3 is made up of 17 amino acids. V gave up 0 bases and J gave up 8 bases, with 19 bases separating them. The CDR3: CASSLSYSGSQGEKLFF. The DNA of the CDR3 is TGTGCCAGCAGTTTATCGTATAGTGGTTCGCAGGGAGAAAAACTGTTTTTT.

This clonotype was recorded at least ten times. The rearrangement joins TRBV18 to TRBJ2-1, with 7 bases fitting TRBD2. Germline V lookup: CDR1 KGHSH, CDR2 LQKENI. This CDR3 contains 13 residues. J lost 8 bases, V lost 3 bases, and 4 bases had no gene match. CDR3 region: CASSPSRGDEQFF. The CDR3 region has the DNA TGTGCCAGCTCACCGTCCCGGGGGGATGAGCAGTTCTTC.

This clonotype has ten or more counts. The V gene is TRBV5-1, the J gene TRBJ1-5, with D perhaps TRBD1 (5 bases). The V gene lost 2 bases and the J gene lost 7 bases, with 16 bases spanning the gap. Germline CDR1 SGHRS, CDR2 YFSETQ. CDR3 length: 15 residues. This CDR3 reads CASSFGTSQGQPQHF. The CDR3 nucleotides read TGCGCCAGCAGCTTCGGGACCTCTCAAGGCCAGCCCCAGCATTTT.

At least ten counts were recorded for this clonotype. The chain combines TRBV5-1 with TRBJ2-2; D might be TRBD2 (6 bases). The V end was cut by 0 bases, the J end by 0 bases, with 9 bases between. The CDR3 has 16 residues. CDR1 SGHRS and CDR2 YFSETQ come from the germline V gene. This CDR3 reads CASSLVPGANTGELFF. For the CDR3, the DNA is TGCGCCAGCAGCTTGGTTCCGGGGGCGAACACCGGGGAGCTGTTTTTT.

The table lists this clonotype with many counts. The chain combines TRBV12-3 or TRBV12-4 with TRBJ1-1; a possible D gene is TRBD1 (6 bases). The ends were cut back, 5 bases at V and 10 bases at J, with 17 bases in the middle. This CDR3 is built from 13 residues. The CDR3 spells CASSPQGRSGAFF. In DNA form, the CDR3 reads TGTGCCAGCAGTCCACAGGGACGCTCCGGAGCTTTCTTT.

This clonotype was observed at least ten times. Its ends do not fully match the called genes, so a read error is possible. The chain joins TRBV20-1 to TRBJ2-2; the D gene could be TRBD1 or TRBD2 (6 bases each). Germline values: CDR1 DFQATT, CDR2 SNEGSKA (reference sequence). This CDR3 comprises 17 residues. CDR3 sequence: CSARVGGGREGTGELFF. The CDR3, as DNA: TGCAGTGCGAGAGTGGGGGGCGGCAGGGAAGGCACCGGGGAGCTGTTTTTT.

This clonotype was picked up many times. This chain links TRBV20-1 with TRBJ2-2, with D perhaps being TRBD1 or TRBD2 (5 bases each). Germline V gives CDR1 DFQATT, CDR2 SNEGSKA (reference sequence). V lost 1 base and J lost 0, with 9 bases in between. CDR3 length: 15 residues. CDR3 nucleotide sequence: TGCAGTGCTAGAGCGGGACCCGCGAACACCGGGGAGCTGTTTTTT. The encoded protein is CSARAGPANTGELFF.

This clonotype was recorded at least ten times. This chain joins TRBV6-5 and TRBJ2-3; D might be TRBD2 (6 bases). The CDR3 is 14 residues long. Germline CDR1 and CDR2: MNHEY and SVGAGI. Trimming stripped 8 bases from V and 4 bases from J, with 16 bases between. CDR3 DNA sequence: TGTGCCAGCGCCCCCGCGGGGCGCGCAGATACGCAGTATTTT. This encodes CASAPAGRADTQYF.

The sample holds many counts of this clonotype. The V and J genes are TRBV12-3 or TRBV12-4 and TRBJ1-5; 10 bases are a match to TRBD1. The V segment lost 0 bases and the J segment 4 bases; nucleotides outside the gene matches: 3. The length of the CDR3 is 16 residues. Written as DNA, the CDR3 is TGTGCCAGCAGTTTAGCGGGACAGGGGAGTAATCAGCCCCAGCATTTT. It translates to CASSLAGQGSNQPQHF.

This clonotype was counted many times. The rearrangement links TRBV18 to TRBJ2-7; D ambiguous. Germline-derived CDR1 and CDR2 are KGHSH and LQKENI. V lost 4 bases and J lost 5, with 12 bases in between. The CDR3 loop spans 13 amino acids. The CDR3 DNA sequence: TGTGCCAGCTCACTGGGCCAAGGCGACGAGCAGTACTTC. It is translated as CASSLGQGDEQYF.

This clonotype was seen at least ten times. The CDR3 DNA sequence: TGCGCCAGCAGCCAGCTAGGTTTTGCCAGCACAGATACGCAGTATTTT. This translates into CASSQLGFASTDTQYF. This rearrangement joins TRBV5-1 to TRBJ2-3; D is uncertain. Deletions cut 4 bases from V and 0 bases from J, with 15 bases between. Germline lookup yields CDR1 SGHRS and CDR2 YFSETQ. The CDR3 has 16 amino acids.

About this clonotype itself: This may be a read error, as it is one base from a much larger clone. The chain recombines TRBV12-3 or TRBV12-4 with TRBJ1-1, with TRBD1 as a possible D gene (6 bases). The length of the CDR3 is 14 residues. This CDR3 reads CTSSLAETGPEAFF. The CDR3, as DNA: TGTACCAGCAGTTTAGCGGAGACAGGCCCTGAAGCTTTCTTT.